This passage covers 21 T cell receptor beta chains from one sample sequenced in a study of long-term antiretroviral therapy in people with HIV. Sequencing relied on immunoSEQ assay v3.0, run at survey level. The assay was immunoSEQ multiplex PCR, and TCRdb's table has in-frame clones only and misses some. The sample includes approximately 29,000 clones, more than 85% of them seen just once. The starting material was unsorted PBMCs, obtained 6.2 years after starting antiretroviral therapy. These receptors were taken from a man aged 40-55 years with HIV.

The chain employs TRBV19 and TRBJ2-7; 7 bases agree with TRBD1. Germline V CDR1 and CDR2: LNHDA, SQIVND (reference sequence). CDR3 size: 15 residues. Trimming cost V 5 bases and J 0 bases; bases outside gene matches: 7. The CDR3 sequence is CASSARDSNSYEQYF. The CDR3 DNA is TGTGCCAGTAGTGCCCGGGACAGTAACTCCTACGAGCAGTACTTC. The variable domain in full, completed from reference TRBV19 and TRBJ2-7, reads DGGITQSPKYLFRKEGQNVTLSCEQNLNHDAMYWYRQDPGQGLRLIYYSQIVNDFQKGDIAEGYSVSREKKESFPLTVTSAQKNPTAFYLCASSARDSNSYEQYFGPGTRLTVT.

The rearrangement joins TRBV9 to TRBJ2-4; 9 nucleotides match TRBD1. The CDR3 runs to 18 residues. Germline CDR1 and CDR2: SGDLS and YYNGEE. V shed 0 bases and J 5 bases; nucleotides not matched to a gene: 12. CDR3 in amino acids: CASSVAPGTGTNQNIQYF. CDR3 DNA sequence: TGTGCCAGCAGCGTAGCCCCGGGGACAGGGACAAATCAAAACATTCAGTACTTC.

This chain connects TRBV6-5 to TRBJ1-1; TRBD1 aligns across 7 bases. This CDR3 spans 14 amino acids. Germline lookup yields CDR1 MNHEY and CDR2 SVGAGI. V gave up 6 bases and J gave up 1 base; unmatched junction bases: 5. The CDR3 reads CASRTGQENTEAFF. The DNA of the CDR3 is TGTGCCAGCAGGACAGGACAGGAGAACACTGAAGCTTTCTTT.

This chain connects TRBV15 to TRBJ2-1, with TRBD2 matching over 10 bases. The V segment lost 3 bases and the J segment 3 bases; nucleotides outside the gene matches: 8. The CDR3 spans 17 residues. Germline V lookup: CDR1 LNHNV, CDR2 YYDKDF (reference sequence). The DNA for the CDR3 is TGTGCCACCAGCAGTGTAGGACTAGCGGAAAACTACAATGAGCAGTTCTTC. It specifies CATSSVGLAENYNEQFF.

This chain uses TRBV7-2 with TRBJ2-7; D gene ambiguous. V was clipped by 1 base and J by 3 bases, with 10 bases between them. The CDR3 length is 14 residues. Germline-derived CDR1 and CDR2 are SGHTA and FQGNSA. The CDR3 here is CASSLVGSHYEQYF. The CDR3 region has the DNA TGTGCCAGCAGCTTAGTAGGCAGCCACTACGAGCAGTACTTC. Using reference TRBV7-2 and TRBJ2-7 for the parts outside the CDR3, the full variable domain is GAGVSQSPSNKVTEKGKDVELRCDPISGHTALYWYRQSLGQGLEFLIYFQGNSAPDKSGLPSDRFSAERTGGSVSTLTIQRTQQEDSAVYLCASSLVGSHYEQYFGPGTRLTVT.

V usage is TRBV5-4 and J usage is TRBJ2-3; D gene unclear. In germline, CDR1 is SGHNT, CDR2 YYREEE (reference sequence). The V gene lost 4 bases and the J gene lost 5 bases, with 11 bases spanning the gap. The CDR3 spans 13 residues. CDR3 nucleotides: TGTGCCAGCAGCCTTACCTCCCAAGATACGCAGTATTTT. It yields the protein CASSLTSQDTQYF. The full variable domain, its missing parts supplied by reference TRBV5-4 and TRBJ2-3, is ETGVTQSPTHLIKTRGQQVTLRCSSQSGHNTVSWYQQALGQGPQFIFQYYREEENGRGNFPPRFSGLQFPNYSSELNVNALELDDSALYLCASSLTSQDTQYFGPGTRLTVL.

This sequence joins TRBV20-1 and TRBJ1-2, with a tentative D call TRBD1 (5 bases). This CDR3 comprises 11 residues. From germline, CDR1 is DFQATT and CDR2 SNEGSKA (reference sequence). The DNA for the CDR3 is TGCAGCACGGCAGGGTTTGATGGCTACACCTTC. This codes for CSTAGFDGYTF.

The chain couples TRBV5-1 to TRBJ2-3, with D hard to call. V was clipped by 0 bases and J by 2 bases, with 13 bases between them. Germline V CDR1 and CDR2: SGHRS, YFSETQ. This CDR3 comprises 16 residues. The CDR3 here is CASSLGWAKNTDTQYF. The DNA of the CDR3 is TGCGCCAGCAGCTTGGGGTGGGCAAAAAACACAGATACGCAGTATTTT.

This clone was recorded a few times. The chain is built from TRBV6-1 and TRBJ2-5, with 8 bases fitting TRBD2. V gave up 4 bases and J gave up 1 base; unmatched junction bases: 2. CDR1 and CDR2 (germline): MNHNS, SASEGT. The CDR3 has 14 residues. CDR3 region: CASSGGLVQETQYF. CDR3 DNA: TGTGCCAGCAGTGGGGGACTAGTCCAAGAGACCCAGTACTTC.

The V call is TRBV5-5, the J call TRBJ2-7, with 9 positions matching TRBD2. This CDR3 region has 14 residues. Germline trimming cut 7 bases from V and 0 bases from J; bases unmatched to any gene: 5. Germline V gene sequence: CDR1 SGHKS, CDR2 YYEKEE (reference sequence). CDR3 sequence reads: CASETSGASYEQYF. CDR3 in DNA: TGTGCCAGCGAGACTAGCGGCGCCTCCTACGAGCAGTACTTC.

CDR3 protein: CASSQDSNTDTQYF. DNA of the CDR3: TGTGCCAGCTCACAGGACAGTAATACAGATACGCAGTATTTT. J is TRBJ2-3 and V is TRBV18; possible D gene TRBD1, 6 bases. Trimming took off 4 bases at V and 3 bases at J, with 11 bases between the two ends. Germline-derived CDR1 and CDR2 are KGHSH and LQKENI. The CDR3 extends over 14 amino acids. The whole variable domain, filled in from reference TRBV18 and TRBJ2-3, reads NAGVMQNPRHLVRRRGQEARLRCSPMKGHSHVYWYRQLPEEGLKFMVYLQKENIIDESGMPKERFSAEFPKEGPSILRIQQVVRGDSAAYFCASSQDSNTDTQYFGPGTRLTVL.

The rearrangement joins TRBV21-1 to TRBJ1-3. TRBV21-1 is recorded as a pseudogene. CDR3 length equals 12 residues. CDR3 amino acids: CASSKEENTIYF. The CDR3 DNA reads as TGTGCCAGCAGCAAAGAAGAGAACACCATATATTTT.

The chain carries TRBV30 and TRBJ1-5; perhaps TRBD1 as D (5 bases). The V gene's germline CDR1 is GTSNPN and CDR2 SVGIG (reference sequence). Trimming cost V 7 bases and J 0 bases, with 10 bases left between them. The CDR3 is 13 residues long. The CDR3 is CAFQTDSNQPQHF. The CDR3 DNA is TGTGCCTTTCAGACAGATAGCAATCAGCCCCAGCATTTT.

The V call is TRBV19, the J call TRBJ2-5; D may be TRBD1 or TRBD2 (5 bases each). This CDR3 contains 12 residues. Per the germline V gene, CDR1 is LNHDA and CDR2 is SQIVND (reference sequence). Trimming pared 5 bases from V and 5 bases from J, leaving 9 bases between. CDR3 nucleotides: TGTGCCAGTAGTCGCTGGGGGGAGACCCAGTACTTC. Its translation is CASSRWGETQYF.

The chain couples TRBV29-1 to TRBJ1-1; 8 bases agree with TRBD1. The CDR3 contains 12 residues. With 7 bases clipped from V and 3 bases from J, the junction kept 4 bases outside the gene matches. Germline CDR1 is SQVTM and CDR2 is ANQGSEA. CDR3 amino acids: CSGTGSYTEAFF. DNA for the CDR3: TGCAGCGGGACAGGGTCGTACACTGAAGCTTTCTTT.

The V and J genes are TRBV6-1 and TRBJ2-2; D is perhaps TRBD1 (6 bases). The germline V gene encodes CDR1 MNHNS and CDR2 SASEGT. V gave up 4 bases and J gave up 7 bases, with 22 bases separating them. The CDR3 contains 17 residues. The CDR3 spells CASSGFSGRGFGGELFF. The CDR3 coding sequence is TGTGCCAGCAGTGGTTTTTCGGGCAGGGGTTTTGGCGGGGAGCTGTTTTTT.

This chain connects TRBV15 to TRBJ2-6; unclear D gene. V gave up 3 bases and J gave up 3 bases, with 9 bases separating them. The CDR3 is 15 residues long. The V gene's germline CDR1 is LNHNV and CDR2 YYDKDF (reference sequence). DNA of the CDR3: TGTGCCACCAGCAGGGGTACGGGTGGGGCCAACGTCCTGACTTTC. It is translated as CATSRGTGGANVLTF.

This rearrangement joins TRBV2 to TRBJ2-7, with 7 bases fitting TRBD1. The germline V gene encodes CDR1 SNHLY and CDR2 FYNNEI. Trimming at V came to 6 bases and at J to 0 bases, leaving 5 bases not matched to a gene. This CDR3 region has 14 residues. The CDR3 bases are TGTGCCAGCAGGGAGACAGGGAACTCCTACGAGCAGTACTTC. It translates to CASRETGNSYEQYF.

The CDR3 region has the DNA TGCGCCAGCAGCCTATCATCCGGAGGCACTGAAGCTTTCTTT. This codes for CASSLSSGGTEAFF. The gene calls are TRBV4-3 and TRBJ1-1; D call uncertain. Trimming shortened V by 4 bases and J by 4 bases, and 13 bases separated the two germline ends. The length of the CDR3 is 14 residues. Per germline, CDR1 LGHNA and CDR2 YSLEER.

This clone showed up just once. V usage is TRBV5-4 and J usage is TRBJ2-1, with 12 bases that match TRBD2. Germline CDR1 SGHNT, CDR2 YYREEE (reference sequence). This CDR3 region has 16 residues. The ends lost 4 bases at V and 4 bases at J; junction bases unmatched: 6. As DNA, the CDR3 is TGTGCCAGCAGCCTGGGAGGACTAGCGGGGTACAATGAGCAGTTCTTC. It codes for CASSLGGLAGYNEQFF. The full variable domain, in which reference TRBV5-4 and TRBJ2-1 provide the parts outside the CDR3, is ETGVTQSPTHLIKTRGQQVTLRCSSQSGHNTVSWYQQALGQGPQFIFQYYREEENGRGNFPPRFSGLQFPNYSSELNVNALELDDSALYLCASSLGGLAGYNEQFFGPGTRLTVL.

The rearrangement uses TRBV6-5 and TRBJ2-7; the D is unclear. The V end was cut by 7 bases, the J end by 0 bases, with 13 bases between. Germline V gene lookup returns CDR1 MNHEY and CDR2 SVGAGI. This CDR3 spans 14 amino acids. CDR3 nucleotides: TGTGCCAGCATGAGGAGTCCCAGCTCCTACGAGCAGTACTTC. It yields the protein CASMRSPSSYEQYF.